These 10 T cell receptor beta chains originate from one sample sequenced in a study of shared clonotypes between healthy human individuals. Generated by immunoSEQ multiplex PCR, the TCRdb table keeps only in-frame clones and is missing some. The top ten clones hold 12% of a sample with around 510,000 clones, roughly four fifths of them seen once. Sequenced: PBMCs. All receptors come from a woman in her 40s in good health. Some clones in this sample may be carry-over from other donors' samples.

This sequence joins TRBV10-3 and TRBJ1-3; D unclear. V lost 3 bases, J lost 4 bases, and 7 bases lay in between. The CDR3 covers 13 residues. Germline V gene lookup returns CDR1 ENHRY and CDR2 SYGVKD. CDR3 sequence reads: CAISDPKGNTIYF. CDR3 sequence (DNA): TGTGCCATCAGTGACCCGAAGGGAAACACCATATATTTT.

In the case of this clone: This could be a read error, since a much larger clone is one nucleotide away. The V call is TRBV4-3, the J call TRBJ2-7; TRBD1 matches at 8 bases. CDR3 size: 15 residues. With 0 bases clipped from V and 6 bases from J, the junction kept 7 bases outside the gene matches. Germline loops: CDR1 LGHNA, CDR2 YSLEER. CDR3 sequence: CASSQDPRDRIEQYF. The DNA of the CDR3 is TGCGCCAGCAGCCAAGATCCCCGGGACAGGATCGAGCAGTACTTC.

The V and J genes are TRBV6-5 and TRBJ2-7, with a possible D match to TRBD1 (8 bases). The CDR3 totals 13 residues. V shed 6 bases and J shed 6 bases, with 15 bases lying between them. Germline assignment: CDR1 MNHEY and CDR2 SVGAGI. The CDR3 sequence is CASRWTGRAEQYF. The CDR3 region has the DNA TGTGCCAGCAGGTGGACAGGGAGGGCCGAGCAGTACTTC.

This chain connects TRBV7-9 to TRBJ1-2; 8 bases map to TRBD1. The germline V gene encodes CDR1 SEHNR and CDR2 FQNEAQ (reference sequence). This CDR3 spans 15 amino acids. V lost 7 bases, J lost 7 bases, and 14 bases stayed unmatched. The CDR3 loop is CASTRRGPGGSGYTF. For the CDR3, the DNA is TGTGCCAGCACCCGCCGAGGGCCAGGGGGCTCTGGCTACACCTTC.

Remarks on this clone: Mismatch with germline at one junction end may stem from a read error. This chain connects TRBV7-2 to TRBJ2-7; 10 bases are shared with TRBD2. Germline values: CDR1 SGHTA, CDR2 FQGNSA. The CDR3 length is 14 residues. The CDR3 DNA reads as TGTGCCAGCAGCCTAGCGGGAGTTACCTACGAGCAGTACTTC. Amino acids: CASSLAGVTYEQYF.

CDR3 bases: TGTGCCAGTAGTATGACTAGCGGACGCCTGGAGACCCAGTACTTC. This encodes CASSMTSGRLETQYF. The chain links TRBV19 to TRBJ2-5; 9 positions agree with TRBD2. V was clipped by 3 bases and J by 5 bases; unmatched bases: 7. The CDR3 is made up of 15 amino acids. The germline V gene encodes CDR1 LNHDA and CDR2 SQIVND (reference sequence).

The CDR3 protein is CASSNQISNQPQHF. CDR3 nucleotide sequence: TGTGCCAGTAGTAACCAAATTAGCAATCAGCCCCAGCATTTT. This chain joins TRBV19 and TRBJ1-5; no reliable D call. Trimming removed 4 bases from V and 0 bases from J, with 7 bases in between. CDR1 is LNHDA, CDR2 SQIVND, per germline (reference sequence). This CDR3 has 14 residues.

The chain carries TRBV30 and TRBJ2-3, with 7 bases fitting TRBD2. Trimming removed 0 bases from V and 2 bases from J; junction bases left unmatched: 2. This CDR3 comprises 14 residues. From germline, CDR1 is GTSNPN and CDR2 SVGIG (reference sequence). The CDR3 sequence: CAWSVGGDTDTQYF. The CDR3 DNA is TGTGCCTGGAGTGTGGGAGGGGACACAGATACGCAGTATTTT.

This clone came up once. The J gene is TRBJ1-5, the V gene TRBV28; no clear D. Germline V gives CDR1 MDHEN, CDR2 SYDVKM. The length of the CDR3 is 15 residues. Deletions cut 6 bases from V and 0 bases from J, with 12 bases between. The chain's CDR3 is CASRRPSYSNQPQHF. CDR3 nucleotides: TGTGCCAGCAGACGCCCTTCCTATAGCAATCAGCCCCAGCATTTT.

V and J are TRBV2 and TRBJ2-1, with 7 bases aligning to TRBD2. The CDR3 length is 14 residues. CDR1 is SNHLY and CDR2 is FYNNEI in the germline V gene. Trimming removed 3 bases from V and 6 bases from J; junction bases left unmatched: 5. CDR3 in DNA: TGTGCCAGCAGTGACCGGGCTAGCGGCAATGAGCAGTTCTTC. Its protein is CASSDRASGNEQFF.